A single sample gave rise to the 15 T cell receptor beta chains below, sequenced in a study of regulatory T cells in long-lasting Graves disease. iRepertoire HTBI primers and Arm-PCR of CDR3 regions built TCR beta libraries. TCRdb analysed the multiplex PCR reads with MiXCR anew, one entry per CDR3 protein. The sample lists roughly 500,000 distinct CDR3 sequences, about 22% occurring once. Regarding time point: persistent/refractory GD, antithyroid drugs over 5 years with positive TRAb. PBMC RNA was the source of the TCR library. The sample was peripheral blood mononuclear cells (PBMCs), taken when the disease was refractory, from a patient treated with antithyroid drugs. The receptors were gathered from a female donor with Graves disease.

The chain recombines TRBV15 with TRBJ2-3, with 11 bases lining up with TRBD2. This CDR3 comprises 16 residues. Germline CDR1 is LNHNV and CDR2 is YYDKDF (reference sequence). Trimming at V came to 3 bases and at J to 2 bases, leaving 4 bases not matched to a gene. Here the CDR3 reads CATSRSLAGVTDTQYF. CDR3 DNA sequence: TGTGCCACCAGCAGGTCACTAGCGGGGGTCACAGATACGCAGTATTTT. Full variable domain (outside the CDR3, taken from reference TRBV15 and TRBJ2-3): DAMVIQNPRYQVTQFGKPVTLSCSQTLNHNVMYWYQQKSSQAPKLLFHYYDKDFNNEADTPDNFQSRRPNTSFCFLDIRSPGLGDTAMYLCATSRSLAGVTDTQYFGPGTRLTVL.

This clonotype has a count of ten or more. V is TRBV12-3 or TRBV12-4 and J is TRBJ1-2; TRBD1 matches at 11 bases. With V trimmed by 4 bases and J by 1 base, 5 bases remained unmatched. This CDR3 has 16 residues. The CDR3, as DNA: TGTGCCAGCAGTTACCCGGACAGGGGGCTTAACTATGGCTACACCTTC. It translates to CASSYPDRGLNYGYTF.

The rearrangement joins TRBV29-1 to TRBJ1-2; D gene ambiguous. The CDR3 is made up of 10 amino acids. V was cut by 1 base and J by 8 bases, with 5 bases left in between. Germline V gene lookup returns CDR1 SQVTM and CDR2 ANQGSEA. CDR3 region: CSVEGNGYTF. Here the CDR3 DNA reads TGCAGCGTTGAAGGGAACGGCTACACCTTC.

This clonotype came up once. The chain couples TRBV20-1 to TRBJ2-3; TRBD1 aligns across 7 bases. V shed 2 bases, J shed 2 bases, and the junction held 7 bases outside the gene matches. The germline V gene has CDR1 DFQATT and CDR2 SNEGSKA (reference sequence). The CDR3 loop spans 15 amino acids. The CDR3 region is CSARTGTANTDTQYF. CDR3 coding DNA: TGCAGTGCTAGAACCGGGACAGCAAACACAGATACGCAGTATTTT.

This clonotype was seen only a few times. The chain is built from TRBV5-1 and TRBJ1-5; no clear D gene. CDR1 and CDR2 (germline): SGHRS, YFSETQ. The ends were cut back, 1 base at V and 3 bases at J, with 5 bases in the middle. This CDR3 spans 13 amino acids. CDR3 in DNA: TGCGCCAGCAGCTTGATGCCCAATCAGCCCCAGCATTTT. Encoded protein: CASSLMPNQPQHF.

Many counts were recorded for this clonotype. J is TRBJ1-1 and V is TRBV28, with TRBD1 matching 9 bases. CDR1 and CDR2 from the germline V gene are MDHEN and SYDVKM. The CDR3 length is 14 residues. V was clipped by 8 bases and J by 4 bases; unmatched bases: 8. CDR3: CASCNRGRVTEAFF. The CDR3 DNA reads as TGTGCCAGCTGCAACAGGGGGCGGGTCACTGAAGCTTTCTTT.

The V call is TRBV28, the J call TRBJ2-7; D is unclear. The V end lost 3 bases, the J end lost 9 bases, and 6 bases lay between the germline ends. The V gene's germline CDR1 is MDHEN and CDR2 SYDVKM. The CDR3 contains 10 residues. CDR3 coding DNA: TGTGCCAGCAGTTTTACCGGGCAGTACTTC. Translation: CASSFTGQYF.

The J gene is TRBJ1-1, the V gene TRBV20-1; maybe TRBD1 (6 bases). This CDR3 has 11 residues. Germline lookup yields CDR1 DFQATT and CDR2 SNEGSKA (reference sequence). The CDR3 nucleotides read TGCACCACGAACAGGGACACTGAAGCTTTCTTT. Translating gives CTTNRDTEAFF.

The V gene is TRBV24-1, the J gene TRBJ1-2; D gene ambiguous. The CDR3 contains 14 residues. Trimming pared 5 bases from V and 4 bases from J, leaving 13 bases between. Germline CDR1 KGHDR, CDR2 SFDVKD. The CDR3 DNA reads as TGTGCCACCAGTGTCGGGCACGGTTCCTATGGCTACACCTTC. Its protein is CATSVGHGSYGYTF.

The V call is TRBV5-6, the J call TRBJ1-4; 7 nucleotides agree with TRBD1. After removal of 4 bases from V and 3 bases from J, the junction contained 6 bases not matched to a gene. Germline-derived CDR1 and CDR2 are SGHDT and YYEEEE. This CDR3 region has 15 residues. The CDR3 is CASSQGGLPNEKLFF. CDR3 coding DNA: TGTGCCAGCAGCCAGGGGGGGCTGCCTAATGAAAAACTGTTTTTT.

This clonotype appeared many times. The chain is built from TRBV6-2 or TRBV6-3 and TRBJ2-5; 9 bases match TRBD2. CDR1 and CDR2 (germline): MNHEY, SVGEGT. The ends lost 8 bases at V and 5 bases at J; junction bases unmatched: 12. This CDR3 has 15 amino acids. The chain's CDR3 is CASGPGTAGGETQYF. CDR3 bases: TGTGCCAGCGGACCGGGAACCGCGGGAGGGGAGACCCAGTACTTC.

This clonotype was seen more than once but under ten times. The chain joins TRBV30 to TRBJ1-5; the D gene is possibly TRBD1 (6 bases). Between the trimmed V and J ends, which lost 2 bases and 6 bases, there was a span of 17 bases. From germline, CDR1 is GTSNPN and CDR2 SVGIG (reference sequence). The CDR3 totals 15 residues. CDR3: CAWSRLGGQGQPQHF. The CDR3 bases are TGTGCCTGGAGTCGCCTAGGGGGGCAGGGTCAGCCCCAGCATTTT.

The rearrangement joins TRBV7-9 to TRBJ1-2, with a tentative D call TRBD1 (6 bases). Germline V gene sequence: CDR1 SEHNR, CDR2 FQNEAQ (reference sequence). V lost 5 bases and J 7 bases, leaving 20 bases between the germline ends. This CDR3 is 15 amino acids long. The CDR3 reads CASSMGGARSGGYTF. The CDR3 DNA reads TGTGCCAGCAGCATGGGGGGCGCAAGGTCGGGTGGCTACACCTTC.

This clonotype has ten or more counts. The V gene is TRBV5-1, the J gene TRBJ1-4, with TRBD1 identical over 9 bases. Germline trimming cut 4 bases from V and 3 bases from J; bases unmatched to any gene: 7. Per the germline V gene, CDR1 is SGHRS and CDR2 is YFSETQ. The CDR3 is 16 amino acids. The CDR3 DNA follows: TGCGCCAGCAGCCGGGGACAGGGAGTATCTAATGAAAAACTGTTTTTT. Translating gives CASSRGQGVSNEKLFF.

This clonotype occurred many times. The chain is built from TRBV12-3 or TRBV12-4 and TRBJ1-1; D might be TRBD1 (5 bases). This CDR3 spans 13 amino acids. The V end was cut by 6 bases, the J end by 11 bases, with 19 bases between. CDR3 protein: CASRPSGGDGAFF. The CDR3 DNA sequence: TGTGCCAGCAGACCCTCGGGGGGGGACGGGGCTTTCTTT.